These 25 T cell receptor beta chains were sequenced from one sample in a study of blood T cell repertoires in COVID-19. Sequencing was performed with immunoSEQ multiplex PCR; in TCRdb, only in-frame clones are kept and a portion is missing. The sample yields about 430,000 clones, over 75% seen once. Sample: PBMCs or T cells enriched from blood (not recorded which). The origin of the receptors is a woman in her twenties or thirties with acute COVID-19.

The chain uses TRBV25-1 and TRBJ1-2, with D possibly TRBD1 on 5 matching bases. The CDR3 is 13 amino acids. CDR1 is MGHDK and CDR2 is SYGVNS in the germline V gene. V was shortened by 6 bases and J by 1 base, with 9 bases between the two germline ends. CDR3 coding DNA: TGTGCCAGCAGCGAGACAGTTAACTATGGCTACACCTTC. Translated: CASSETVNYGYTF.

The genes are TRBV19 and TRBJ1-5; TRBD1 matches 7 bases. The J segment lost 0 bases and the V segment lost 6 bases, leaving 5 bases of the junction unmatched. The CDR3 runs to 15 residues. Germline CDR1 and CDR2: LNHDA and SQIVND (reference sequence). The CDR3 loop reads CASRSTGDSNQPQHF. For the CDR3, the DNA is TGTGCCAGTAGAAGCACAGGGGATAGCAATCAGCCCCAGCATTTT.

This chain links TRBV6-5 with TRBJ2-7, with TRBD1 as a possible D gene (5 bases). Per the germline V gene, CDR1 is MNHEY and CDR2 is SVGAGI. Deletions cut 0 bases from V and 3 bases from J, with 9 bases between. CDR3 size: 14 residues. The CDR3 reads CASSYSDRDYEQYF. CDR3 DNA sequence: TGTGCCAGCAGTTACTCAGACAGAGACTACGAGCAGTACTTC.

In the case of this clone: Other DNA sequences in the sample encode the same CDR3. This chain connects TRBV5-1 to TRBJ1-3; 8 nucleotides agree with TRBD1. V was pared by 0 bases and J by 4 bases, with 0 bases of the junction left unmatched. The CDR3 consists of 14 residues. CDR1 is SGHRS, CDR2 YFSETQ, per germline. The CDR3 here is CASSLGQGGNTIYF. The CDR3 region has the DNA TGCGCCAGCAGCTTGGGACAGGGGGGAAACACCATATATTTT.

The chain is built from TRBV24-1 and TRBJ1-2, with unresolved D. Trimming shortened V by 9 bases and J by 0 bases, and 13 bases separated the two germline ends. The CDR3 is 14 amino acids. Per germline, CDR1 KGHDR and CDR2 SFDVKD. CDR3 DNA: TGTGCCACCCCTGACCGTAGCTCTAACTATGGCTACACCTTC. Translation gives CATPDRSSNYGYTF.

The chain joins TRBV5-1 to TRBJ2-3; no clear D gene. This CDR3 region has 12 residues. From germline, CDR1 is SGHRS and CDR2 YFSETQ. With 4 bases removed from V and 3 bases from J, the gap between germline ends came to 6 bases. The CDR3 spells CASSARTDTQYF. The CDR3 DNA reads as TGCGCCAGCAGCGCTAGAACAGATACGCAGTATTTT.

The rearrangement links TRBV9 to TRBJ2-1, with 8 bases lining up with TRBD1. This CDR3 is 15 amino acids long. V shed 1 base and J 6 bases; nucleotides not matched to a gene: 6. Germline loops: CDR1 SGDLS, CDR2 YYNGEE. The CDR3 loop is CASSVPGQGFNEQFF. The CDR3 nucleotides are TGTGCCAGCAGCGTACCAGGACAGGGATTCAATGAGCAGTTCTTC.

This chain joins TRBV12-3 or TRBV12-4 and TRBJ2-5, with 9 bases lining up with TRBD1. The CDR3 covers 13 residues. V lost 9 bases to trimming and J lost 5 bases; unmatched junction nucleotides: 7. The chain's CDR3 is CASTGGARETQYF. Written as DNA, the CDR3 is TGTGCCAGTACAGGGGGCGCTAGGGAGACCCAGTACTTC.

The chain carries TRBV6-2 or TRBV6-3 and TRBJ2-2, with 14 bases that match TRBD2. The CDR3 runs to 19 residues. V trimming: 0 bases; J trimming: 3 bases; junction bases outside the gene matches: 6. Germline CDR1 is MNHEY and CDR2 is SVGEGT. The CDR3 sequence: CASSYSSGTSGGYTGELFF. CDR3 nucleotide sequence: TGTGCCAGCAGTTACTCGTCCGGGACTAGCGGGGGTTACACCGGGGAGCTGTTTTTT.

The chain links TRBV7-2 to TRBJ1-2; D call uncertain. The germline gives CDR1 SGHTA, CDR2 FQGNSA. Trimming stripped 2 bases from V and 6 bases from J, with 13 bases between. CDR3 length equals 14 residues. The CDR3 nucleotides read TGTGCCAGCAGCTTAATTGTTAACGGGGATGGCTACACCTTC. Translating gives CASSLIVNGDGYTF.

The chain combines TRBV5-1 with TRBJ2-2; a weak D match, TRBD2 (7 bases). CDR1 and CDR2 from the germline V gene are SGHRS and YFSETQ. Trimming cost V 0 bases and J 3 bases, with 9 bases left between them. This CDR3 is 15 amino acids long. In nucleotides, the CDR3 is TGCGCCAGCAGCTTGGAAGGGGGGGACACCGGGGAGCTGTTTTTT. Residues: CASSLEGGDTGELFF.

The chain joins TRBV18 to TRBJ1-6; 8 nucleotides line up with TRBD1. Per the germline V gene, CDR1 is KGHSH and CDR2 is LQKENI. The CDR3 length is 17 residues. V was pared by 0 bases and J by 11 bases, with 12 bases of the junction left unmatched. The CDR3, as DNA: TGTGCCAGCTCACCACCGGGGGCCAGGGGGCCGAATGCACCCCTCCACTTT. Protein sequence: CASSPPGARGPNAPLHF.

The chain combines TRBV9 with TRBJ2-1; D might be TRBD2 (5 bases). Deletions cut 5 bases from V and 8 bases from J, with 11 bases between. CDR1 is SGDLS and CDR2 is YYNGEE in the germline V gene. CDR3 length: 12 amino acids. CDR3 bases: TGTGCCAGCAGGGACGAGGGTCATGAGCAGTTCTTC. This codes for CASRDEGHEQFF.

This sequence joins TRBV7-3 and TRBJ1-1; possible D gene TRBD1, 6 bases. With 1 base removed from V and 7 bases from J, the gap between germline ends came to 16 bases. The CDR3 spans 15 residues. Germline V lookup: CDR1 SGHTA, CDR2 FQGTGA. In DNA, the CDR3 is TGTGCCAGCAGCTTAAACGTGAGGGGGATGGGTGAAGCTTTCTTT. As protein: CASSLNVRGMGEAFF.

The CDR3: CSVEERAGGRDEQYF. The CDR3 region has the DNA TGCAGCGTTGAAGAAAGAGCGGGGGGCCGAGACGAGCAGTACTTC. This chain joins TRBV29-1 and TRBJ2-7, with 9 bases lining up with TRBD2. V lost 0 bases to trimming and J lost 5 bases; unmatched junction nucleotides: 8. CDR3 size: 15 residues. CDR1 is SQVTM and CDR2 is ANQGSEA in the germline V gene.

The chain uses TRBV6-5 and TRBJ2-7, with 10 bases matching TRBD2. Germline-derived CDR1 and CDR2 are MNHEY and SVGAGI. The CDR3 totals 15 residues. V dropped 4 bases and J dropped 1; count of bases not matched to a gene: 4. The chain's CDR3 is CASSLLAGLSYEQYF. CDR3 DNA: TGTGCCAGCAGTTTACTAGCGGGGCTATCCTACGAGCAGTACTTC.

The V and J genes are TRBV18 and TRBJ1-5; 8 bases align to TRBD1. V was clipped by 0 bases and J by 11 bases; unmatched bases: 3. Looked up from germline, CDR1 is KGHSH and CDR2 is LQKENI. The CDR3 length is 13 residues. For the CDR3, the DNA is TGTGCCAGCTCACCACCACAGGGGGGGACCCAGCATTTT. Residues: CASSPPQGGTQHF.

CDR3 in amino acids: CASRPGQGANQPQHF. The CDR3 DNA reads TGTGCCAGCAGACCTGGACAGGGAGCCAATCAGCCCCAGCATTTT. The genes are TRBV6-6 and TRBJ1-5; 8 nucleotides match TRBD1. Germline assignment: CDR1 MNHNY and CDR2 SVGAGI (reference sequence). Unmatched junction bases numbered 7, after V lost 6 bases and J lost 3 bases. The CDR3 runs to 15 residues.

The J gene is TRBJ1-5, the V gene TRBV19; TRBD1 might be the D (5 bases). This CDR3 is 13 amino acids long. V was pared by 7 bases and J by 0 bases, with 7 bases between. The germline V gene encodes CDR1 LNHDA and CDR2 SQIVND (reference sequence). The CDR3 DNA reads TGTGCCAGTAAAGGGGATAGCAATCAGCCCCAGCATTTT. Translation gives CASKGDSNQPQHF. The complete variable domain, with remaining parts taken from reference TRBV19 and TRBJ1-5, reads DGGITQSPKYLFRKEGQNVTLSCEQNLNHDAMYWYRQDPGQGLRLIYYSQIVNDFQKGDIAEGYSVSREKKESFPLTVTSAQKNPTAFYLCASKGDSNQPQHFGDGTRLSIL.

V is TRBV30 and J is TRBJ1-6; 7 nucleotides match TRBD1. The junction had 14 bases not matched to a gene; V was cut back by 1 base and J by 5 bases. The V gene's germline CDR1 is GTSNPN and CDR2 SVGIG (reference sequence). This CDR3 comprises 18 residues. CDR3 amino acids: CAWSAGPTGNRNNSPLHF. The CDR3 nucleotides are TGTGCCTGGAGTGCGGGGCCGACAGGGAATCGGAATAATTCACCCCTCCACTTT.

V is TRBV30 and J is TRBJ1-6; 8 bases map to TRBD1. J gave up 9 bases and V 3 bases, and 10 bases lay outside the gene matches. Germline V lookup: CDR1 GTSNPN, CDR2 SVGIG (reference sequence). The CDR3 runs 15 residues. In DNA form, the CDR3 reads TGTGCCTGGAGCCCCGGGACAGGAAGGGGTTCACCCCTCCACTTT. Protein product: CAWSPGTGRGSPLHF.

The chain recombines TRBV7-2 with TRBJ2-7; the match to TRBD2 covers 9 bases. J was trimmed by 2 bases and V by 5 bases; bases with no gene match: 16. The CDR3 extends over 18 amino acids. The V gene's germline CDR1 is SGHTA and CDR2 FQGNSA. The CDR3 nucleotides are TGTGCCAGCAGCCCCCTCGGGCGTAGCGGGGGTACAACCTACGAGCAGTACTTC. Protein product: CASSPLGRSGGTTYEQYF.

The chain joins TRBV6-5 to TRBJ2-7; 8 bases are a match to TRBD1. This CDR3 is built from 15 residues. Losses at the gene ends were 2 bases for V and 6 bases for J; bases not matched to a gene: 9. Looked up from germline, CDR1 is MNHEY and CDR2 is SVGAGI. The CDR3: CASSYPGQVVSEQYF. For the CDR3, the DNA is TGTGCCAGCAGTTACCCGGGACAGGTGGTCTCCGAGCAGTACTTC.

The chain joins TRBV19 to TRBJ1-2; 8 bases are shared with TRBD1. The trim removed 4 bases at V and 8 bases at J, leaving 3 bases unmatched. The CDR3 is 12 amino acids. CDR1 LNHDA and CDR2 SQIVND come from the germline V gene (reference sequence). CDR3 protein: CASSRQGWGYTF. Written as DNA, the CDR3 is TGTGCCAGTAGTAGACAGGGGTGGGGCTACACCTTC.

The genes are TRBV7-2 and TRBJ2-5; 10 nucleotides line up with TRBD1. Germline V lookup: CDR1 SGHTA, CDR2 FQGNSA. V trimming: 4 bases; J trimming: 4 bases; junction bases outside the gene matches: 6. The CDR3 extends over 15 amino acids. CDR3 coding DNA: TGTGCCAGCAGCTGGGACAGGGGTGTCACAGAGACCCAGTACTTC. Protein: CASSWDRGVTETQYF.